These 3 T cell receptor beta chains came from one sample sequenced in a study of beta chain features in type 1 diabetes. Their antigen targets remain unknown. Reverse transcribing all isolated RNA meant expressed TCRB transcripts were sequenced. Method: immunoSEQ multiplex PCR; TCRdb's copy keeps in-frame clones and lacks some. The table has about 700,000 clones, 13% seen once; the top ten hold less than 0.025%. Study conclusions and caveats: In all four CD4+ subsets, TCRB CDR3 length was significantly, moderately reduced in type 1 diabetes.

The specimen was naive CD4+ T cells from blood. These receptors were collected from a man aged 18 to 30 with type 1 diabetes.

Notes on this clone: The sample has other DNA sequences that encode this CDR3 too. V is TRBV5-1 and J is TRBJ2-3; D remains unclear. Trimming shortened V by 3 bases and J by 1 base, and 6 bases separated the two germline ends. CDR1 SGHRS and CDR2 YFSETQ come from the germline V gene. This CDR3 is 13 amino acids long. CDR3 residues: CASSSVGTDTQYF. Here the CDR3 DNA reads TGCGCCAGCAGCTCCGTCGGCACAGATACGCAGTATTTT.

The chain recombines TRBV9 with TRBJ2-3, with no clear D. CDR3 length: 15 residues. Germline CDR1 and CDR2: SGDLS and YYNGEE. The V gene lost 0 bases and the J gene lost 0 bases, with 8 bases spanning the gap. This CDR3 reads CASSVGTISTDTQYF. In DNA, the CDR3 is TGTGCCAGCAGCGTAGGGACGATTAGCACAGATACGCAGTATTTT.

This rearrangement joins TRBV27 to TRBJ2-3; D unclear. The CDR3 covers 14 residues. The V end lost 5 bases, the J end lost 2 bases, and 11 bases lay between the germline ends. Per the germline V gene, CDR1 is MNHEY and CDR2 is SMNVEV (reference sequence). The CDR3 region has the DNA TGTGCCAGCAGTCCCGGGCCTATCACAGATACGCAGTATTTT. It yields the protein CASSPGPITDTQYF.